Following are 25 T cell receptor beta chains from one sample sequenced in a study of blood T cell repertoires in COVID-19. Assay used: immunoSEQ multiplex PCR; TCRdb lists only in-frame clones, some missing. This sample yields fewer than 120,000 clones, of which 72% are seen a single time; about 7.1% belongs to the top ten. The source material was peripheral blood. The receptors here all came from a woman aged 55-70 years with acute or convalescent COVID-19.

This clone was seen more than once but under ten times. The CDR3 DNA reads as TGCGCCAGCAGCTTGCAGCCGGGGGGAAACACCGGGGAGCTGTTTTTT. Amino acid sequence: CASSLQPGGNTGELFF. The V gene is TRBV5-1, the J gene TRBJ2-2, with 7 bases that match TRBD2. The CDR3 sequence is 16 residues long. The V gene's germline CDR1 is SGHRS and CDR2 YFSETQ. Trimming cost V 1 base and J 2 bases; bases outside gene matches: 5.

The V call is TRBV28, the J call TRBJ1-1, with a weak D call TRBD1 (6 bases). The CDR3 contains 14 residues. Deletions cut 6 bases from V and 1 base from J, with 12 bases between. CDR1 MDHEN and CDR2 SYDVKM come from the germline V gene. The CDR3 DNA is TGTGCCAGCAGGGCCGGGACAACGAACACTGAAGCTTTCTTT. It is translated as CASRAGTTNTEAFF.

The V call is TRBV5-8, the J call TRBJ1-5; 7 positions match TRBD1. CDR1 and CDR2 (germline): SGHTS, YDEGEE. V shed 0 bases and J 4 bases; nucleotides not matched to a gene: 4. There are 15 residues in the CDR3. DNA for the CDR3: TGTGCCAGCAGCTTGGAGGCAGGGGGGAATCAGCCCCAGCATTTT. It codes for CASSLEAGGNQPQHF.

This clone was seen just once. The V and J genes are TRBV5-1 and TRBJ2-2, with TRBD2 as a possible D gene (6 bases). The CDR3 runs 17 residues. Germline CDR1 reads SGHRS; CDR2 reads YFSETQ. Trimming shortened V by 4 bases and J by 1 base, and 17 bases separated the two germline ends. Here the CDR3 reads CASSRGQGLVNTGELFF. The CDR3 region has the DNA TGCGCCAGCAGCCGCGGGCAGGGACTGGTGAACACCGGGGAGCTGTTTTTT.

The V call is TRBV12-2, the J call TRBJ2-5; the table names TRBD1, a call not compared with the DNA. TRBV12-2 is labeled a pseudogene. The CDR3 spans 15 residues. CDR3 amino acids: CASRSGDSRQETQYF. The CDR3 DNA follows: TGTGCAAGTCGCTCCGGCGACAGCCGCCAAGAGACCCAGTACTTC.

This clone was found many times. This chain links TRBV19 with TRBJ1-2; the D gene is possibly TRBD1 (6 bases). V lost 7 bases, J lost 4 bases, and 28 bases lay in between. Germline lookup yields CDR1 LNHDA and CDR2 SQIVND (reference sequence). The CDR3 contains 18 residues. CDR3 region: CASTRKPTRGGPGYGYTF. CDR3 coding DNA: TGTGCCAGTACCAGAAAACCCACCCGGGGGGGGCCCGGCTATGGCTACACCTTC. Filled out from reference TRBV19 and TRBJ1-2, the complete variable domain reads DGGITQSPKYLFRKEGQNVTLSCEQNLNHDAMYWYRQDPGQGLRLIYYSQIVNDFQKGDIAEGYSVSREKKESFPLTVTSAQKNPTAFYLCASTRKPTRGGPGYGYTFGSGTRLTVV.

Comment on this clone: This may stem from a read error, because a much larger clone lies one nucleotide away. CDR3 DNA: TGTGCCAGCAGCCCGCGCGGAGGGTGGTCCCACAATGAGCAGTTCTTC. Protein product: CASSPRGGWSHNEQFF. The V call is TRBV7-9, the J call TRBJ2-1; D perhaps matches TRBD2 (6 bases). The CDR3 has 16 residues. V was cut by 5 bases and J by 5 bases, with 19 bases left in between. Germline CDR1 and CDR2: SEHNR and FQNEAQ (reference sequence).

This clone has just a few counts. The chain is built from TRBV6-5 and TRBJ1-5; D perhaps matches TRBD1 (6 bases). This CDR3 comprises 12 residues. The germline V gene has CDR1 MNHEY and CDR2 SVGAGI. V lost 5 bases and J lost 4, with 6 bases in between. The CDR3 loop is CASSQGNQPQHF. The CDR3 nucleotides are TGTGCCAGCAGTCAGGGGAATCAGCCCCAGCATTTT.

This clone has only a few counts. The V call is TRBV7-2, the J call TRBJ2-4; 7 bases fit TRBD1. V dropped 0 bases and J dropped 3; count of bases not matched to a gene: 8. CDR3 length: 17 amino acids. Germline V gives CDR1 SGHTA, CDR2 FQGNSA. The CDR3 protein is CASSLAPGRQGKNIQYF. CDR3 in DNA: TGTGCCAGCAGCTTAGCTCCGGGCAGACAGGGCAAAAACATTCAGTACTTC.

The chain is built from TRBV5-1 and TRBJ2-1; 12 bases line up with TRBD2. This CDR3 spans 17 amino acids. Trimming removed 2 bases from V and 4 bases from J; junction bases left unmatched: 7. Germline V gene data show CDR1 as SGHRS and CDR2 as YFSETQ. CDR3 protein: CASSLDPLAGGYNEQFF. The CDR3 DNA follows: TGCGCCAGCAGCTTAGATCCACTAGCGGGGGGATACAATGAGCAGTTCTTC.

The sample holds a few counts of this clone. The chain has TRBV15 and TRBJ2-1; maybe TRBD2 (5 bases). Germline V gene data show CDR1 as LNHNV and CDR2 as YYDKDF (reference sequence). V was shortened by 5 bases and J by 4 bases, with 6 bases between the two germline ends. The CDR3 has 12 residues. The CDR3 reads CATSEGYNEQFF. DNA of the CDR3: TGTGCCACCAGCGAGGGTTACAATGAGCAGTTCTTC.

This clone has only a few counts. The V and J genes are TRBV6-5 and TRBJ1-5; D perhaps matches TRBD1 (5 bases). This CDR3 is 15 amino acids long. Germline V CDR1 and CDR2: MNHEY, SVGAGI. Trimming shortened V by 2 bases and J by 2 bases, and 10 bases separated the two germline ends. CDR3 protein: CASSYGGGGNQPQHF. CDR3 DNA sequence: TGTGCCAGCAGTTACGGGGGAGGAGGCAATCAGCCCCAGCATTTT.

V usage is TRBV3-1 (or the pseudogene TRBV3-2) and J usage is TRBJ1-6; 7 nucleotides align to TRBD1. The V and J ends lost 1 base and 6 bases, in that order; junction bases with no gene match: 3. There are 15 residues in the CDR3. The germline gives CDR1 LGHDT, CDR2 YNNKEL (reference sequence). CDR3 DNA sequence: TGTGCCAGCAGCCAAGGGGACAGAGGTAATTCACCCCTCCACTTT. Translation: CASSQGDRGNSPLHF.

The chain is built from TRBV6-5 and TRBJ1-3; D is uncertain. CDR1 is MNHEY and CDR2 is SVGAGI in the germline V gene. This CDR3 has 10 amino acids. The V end was cut by 6 bases, the J end by 6 bases, with 3 bases between. CDR3 protein: CASSQNTIYF. The CDR3 coding sequence is TGTGCCAGCAGCCAAAACACCATATATTTT.

The sample holds one count of this clone. V usage is TRBV6-5 and J usage is TRBJ1-2, with D perhaps matching TRBD1 (6 bases). Looked up from germline, CDR1 is MNHEY and CDR2 is SVGAGI. The CDR3 runs to 14 residues. Trimming pared 7 bases from V and 6 bases from J, leaving 18 bases between. The CDR3: CASTAKQGLDGYTF. DNA of the CDR3: TGTGCCAGCACCGCTAAGCAGGGGCTGGATGGCTACACCTTC.

This clone was seen only a few times. CDR3 amino acids: CASSKAARTGELFF. CDR3 DNA sequence: TGTGCCAGCAGCAAAGCTGCGAGAACGGGGGAGCTGTTTTTT. The chain recombines TRBV21-1 with TRBJ2-2; the D call TRBD2 from the table was never checked on the DNA. TRBV21-1 is reported as a pseudogene. CDR3 length equals 14 residues.

The chain links TRBV27 to TRBJ1-6; D gene unclear. Trimming left V 2 bases short and J 14 bases short, with 13 bases between. Germline CDR1 reads MNHEY; CDR2 reads SMNVEV (reference sequence). The CDR3 loop spans 13 amino acids. CDR3 nucleotides: TGTGCCAGCAGTTTAGACGAGGGTTCGTCCCTCCACTTT. This gives the protein CASSLDEGSSLHF.

This clone occurred once. The rearrangement joins TRBV5-1 to TRBJ1-6, with D unresolved. Germline V gene data show CDR1 as SGHRS and CDR2 as YFSETQ. The length of the CDR3 is 15 residues. V was shortened by 0 bases and J by 8 bases, with 12 bases between the two germline ends. This CDR3 is CASSLGRTGYSPLHF. Written as DNA, the CDR3 is TGCGCCAGCAGCTTGGGTAGGACGGGGTATTCACCCCTCCACTTT. Full variable domain (rest looked up from reference TRBV5-1 and TRBJ1-6): KAGVTQTPRYLIKTRGQQVTLSCSPISGHRSVSWYQQTPGQGLQFLFEYFSETQRNKGNFPGRFSGRQFSNSRSEMNVSTLELGDSALYLCASSLGRTGYSPLHFGNGTRLTVT.

V is TRBV11-1 and J is TRBJ1-1; D is unresolved. The length of the CDR3 is 15 residues. Per germline, CDR1 SGHAT and CDR2 FQDESV (reference sequence). V lost 4 bases to trimming and J lost 0 bases, with 12 bases between them. CDR3 nucleotides: TGTGCCAGCAGCTCTCCTAGACGGCTGAACACTGAAGCTTTCTTT. Encoded protein: CASSSPRRLNTEAFF.

This clone occurred once. The chain recombines TRBV24-1 with TRBJ2-7; D unresolved. CDR3 length: 13 residues. Germline V gene data show CDR1 as KGHDR and CDR2 as SFDVKD. V lost 4 bases and J 0 bases, leaving 6 bases between the germline ends. The CDR3 sequence: CATSDPYSYEQYF. CDR3 in DNA: TGTGCCACCAGTGACCCCTACTCCTACGAGCAGTACTTC.

Many counts were recorded for this clone. The chain joins TRBV7-9 to TRBJ1-1; 9 bases are a match to TRBD1. The CDR3 is made up of 15 amino acids. With 5 bases clipped from V and 5 bases from J, the junction kept 9 bases outside the gene matches. The germline V gene has CDR1 SEHNR and CDR2 FQNEAQ (reference sequence). The DNA of the CDR3 is TGTGCCAGCAGCCCGCGGACAGGGGAATATACTGAAGCTTTCTTT. This sequence encodes CASSPRTGEYTEAFF.

The rearrangement links TRBV7-2 to TRBJ1-4, with D unclear. This CDR3 region has 17 residues. The V end lost 0 bases, the J end lost 5 bases, and 16 bases lay between the germline ends. CDR1 is SGHTA, CDR2 FQGNSA, per germline. In DNA form, the CDR3 reads TGTGCCAGCAGCTTAGCGTTGAGTCGCGTTTCCAATGAAAAACTGTTTTTT. This gives the protein CASSLALSRVSNEKLFF. Supplemented by reference TRBV7-2 and TRBJ1-4, the full variable domain reads GAGVSQSPSNKVTEKGKDVELRCDPISGHTALYWYRQSLGQGLEFLIYFQGNSAPDKSGLPSDRFSAERTGGSVSTLTIQRTQQEDSAVYLCASSLALSRVSNEKLFFGSGTQLSVL.

This clone was detected a few times. V and J are TRBV6-1 and TRBJ1-2; D is undetermined. The CDR3 consists of 14 residues. CDR1 and CDR2 from the germline V gene are MNHNS and SASEGT. Trimming cost V 0 bases and J 4 bases, with 9 bases left between them. The CDR3 nucleotides are TGTGCCAGCAGTGAAGCGCGGAGCCCCTATGGCTACACCTTC. As protein: CASSEARSPYGYTF.

This rearrangement joins TRBV2 to TRBJ2-7, with 7 nucleotides matching TRBD1. The V gene's germline CDR1 is SNHLY and CDR2 FYNNEI. The length of the CDR3 is 15 residues. Trimming took 4 bases from V and 3 from J; bases not matched to a gene: 9. For the CDR3, the DNA is TGTGCCAGCAGTGTTCTCCCACAGGGGAGCTACGAGCAGTACTTC. It is translated as CASSVLPQGSYEQYF.

The CDR3 bases are TGTGCCAGCTCACCTGTCGGGACTGAAGCTTTCTTT. It codes for CASSPVGTEAFF. This chain links TRBV18 with TRBJ1-1; D call uncertain. The CDR3 length is 12 residues. V was pared by 3 bases and J by 5 bases, with 7 bases between. Germline V gene sequence: CDR1 KGHSH, CDR2 LQKENI. Based on the CDR3 plus reference TRBV18 and TRBJ1-1, the full variable domain is NAGVMQNPRHLVRRRGQEARLRCSPMKGHSHVYWYRQLPEEGLKFMVYLQKENIIDESGMPKERFSAEFPKEGPSILRIQQVVRGDSAAYFCASSPVGTEAFFGQGTRLTVV.